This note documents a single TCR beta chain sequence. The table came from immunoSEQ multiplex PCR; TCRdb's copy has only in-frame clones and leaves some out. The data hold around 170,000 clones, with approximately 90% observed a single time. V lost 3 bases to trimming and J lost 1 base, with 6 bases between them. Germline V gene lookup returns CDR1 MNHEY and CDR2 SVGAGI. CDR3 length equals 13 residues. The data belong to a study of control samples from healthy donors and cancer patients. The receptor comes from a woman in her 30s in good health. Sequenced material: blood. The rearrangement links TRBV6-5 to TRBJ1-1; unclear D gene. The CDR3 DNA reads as TGTGCCAGCAGTTATCAAGGGAACACTGAAGCTTTCTTT. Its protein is CASSYQGNTEAFF.